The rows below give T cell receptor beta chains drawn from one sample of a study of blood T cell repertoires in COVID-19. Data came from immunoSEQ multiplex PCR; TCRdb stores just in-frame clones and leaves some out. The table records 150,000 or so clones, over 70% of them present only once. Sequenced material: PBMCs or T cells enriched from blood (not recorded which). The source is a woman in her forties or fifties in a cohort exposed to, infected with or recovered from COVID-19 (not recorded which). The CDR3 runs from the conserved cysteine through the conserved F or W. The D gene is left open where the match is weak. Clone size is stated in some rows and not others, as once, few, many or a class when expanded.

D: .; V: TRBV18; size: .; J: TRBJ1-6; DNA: TGTGCCAGCTCACCGCTCCCGACAAGTTTTTATAATTCACCCCTCCACTTT; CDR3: CASSPLPTSFYNSPLHF
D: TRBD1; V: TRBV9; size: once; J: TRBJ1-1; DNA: TGTGCCAGCAGCGCTGCGGGGACAGAAGCCATGAACACTGAAGCTTTCTTT; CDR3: CASSAAGTEAMNTEAFF
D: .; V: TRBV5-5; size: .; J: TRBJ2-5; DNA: TGTGCCAGCAGCTGGGCCAGGGTGCGTGCCTTGGAGACCCAGTACTTC; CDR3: CASSWARVRALETQYF
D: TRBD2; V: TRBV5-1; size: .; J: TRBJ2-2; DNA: TGCGCCAGCAGCTTTACGACTAGCGGGGACACCGGGGAGCTGTTTTTT; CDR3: CASSFTTSGDTGELFF
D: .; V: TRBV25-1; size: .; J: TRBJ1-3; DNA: TGTGCCAGCCATTCTGGAAACACCATATATTTT; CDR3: CASHSGNTIYF
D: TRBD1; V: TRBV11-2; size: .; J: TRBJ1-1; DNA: TGTGCCAGCAGGAGGACAGGGGGGGACACTGAAGCTTTCTTT; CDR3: CASRRTGGDTEAFF
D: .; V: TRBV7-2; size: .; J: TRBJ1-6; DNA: TGTGCCAGCAGCACCCATGGGGGACTCAATAATTCACCCCTCCACTTT; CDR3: CASSTHGGLNNSPLHF
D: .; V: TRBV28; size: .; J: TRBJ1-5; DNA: TGTGCCAGCAGTCTTCAGGGACTGCATCAGCCCCAGCATTTT; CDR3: CASSLQGLHQPQHF
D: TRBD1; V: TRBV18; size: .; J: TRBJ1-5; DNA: TGTGCCAGCTCACCAAGCGGGCAGGGGGTGGGTCAGCCCCAGCATTTT; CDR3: CASSPSGQGVGQPQHF
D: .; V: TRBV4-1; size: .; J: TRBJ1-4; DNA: TGCGCCAGCAGCCAAGCGGCAGGGTGGACTGAAAAACTGTTTTTT; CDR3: CASSQAAGWTEKLFF
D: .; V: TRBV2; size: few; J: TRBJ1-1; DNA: TGTGCCAGCACCCTGGGGACATGGAACACTGAAGCTTTCTTT; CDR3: CASTLGTWNTEAFF
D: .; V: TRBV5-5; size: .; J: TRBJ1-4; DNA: TGTGCCAGCAGCTTGGCCGACAGGACGAATGAAAAACTGTTTTTT; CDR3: CASSLADRTNEKLFF
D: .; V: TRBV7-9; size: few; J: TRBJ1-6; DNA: TGTGCCAGCAGCTTATCTCCGTCACCCCTCCACTTT; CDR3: CASSLSPSPLHF
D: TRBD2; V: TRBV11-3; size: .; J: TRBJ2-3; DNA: TGTGCCAGCAGCTTAGGCCGGGAGGGCACAGATACGCAGTATTTT; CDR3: CASSLGREGTDTQYF
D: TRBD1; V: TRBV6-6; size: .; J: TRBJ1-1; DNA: TGTGCCAGCAGTTACCCGACAGGGGGCGCGACTGAAGCTTTCTTT; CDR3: CASSYPTGGATEAFF
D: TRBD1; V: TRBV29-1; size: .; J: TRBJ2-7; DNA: TGCAGCGTTGGAAGGGGGCTCCTGGGGGACGAGCAGTACTTC; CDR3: CSVGRGLLGDEQYF
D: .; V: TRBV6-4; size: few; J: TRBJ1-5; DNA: TGTGCCAGCAGTGACCAGATGGGCCCTACCTTCAATCAGCCCCAGCATTTT; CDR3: CASSDQMGPTFNQPQHF
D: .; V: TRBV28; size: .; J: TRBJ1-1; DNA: TGTGCCAGCAGAGGACTCATGAACACTGAAGCTTTCTTT; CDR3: CASRGLMNTEAFF
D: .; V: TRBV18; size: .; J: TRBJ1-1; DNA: TGTGCCAGCTCTATCGGGTCCCCAGATTTGAACACTGAAGCTTTCTTT; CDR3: CASSIGSPDLNTEAFF
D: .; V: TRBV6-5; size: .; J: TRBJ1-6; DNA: TGTGCCAGCAGTTACTCGTTAGGAGATAATTCACCCCTCCACTTT; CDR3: CASSYSLGDNSPLHF
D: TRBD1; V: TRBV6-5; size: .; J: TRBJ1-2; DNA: TGTGCCAGCTACGACAGGGGGGGTAACTATGGCTACACCTTC; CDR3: CASYDRGGNYGYTF
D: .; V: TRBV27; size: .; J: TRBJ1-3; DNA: TGTGCCAGCAGTTTCGGGGGGAGCGGAAACACCATATATTTT; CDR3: CASSFGGSGNTIYF
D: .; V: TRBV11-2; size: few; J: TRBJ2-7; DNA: TGTGCCAGCAGCTGGGGAGATTTGGACGAGCAGTACTTC; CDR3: CASSWGDLDEQYF
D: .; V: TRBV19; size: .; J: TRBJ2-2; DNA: TGTGCCAGTAGTATCAGGGGTGGGGAGCTGTTTTTT; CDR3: CASSIRGGELFF
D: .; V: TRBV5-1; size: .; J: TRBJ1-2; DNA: TGCGCCAGCAGCCAAAGACAGGCCGGGGATGGCTACACCTTC; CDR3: CASSQRQAGDGYTF
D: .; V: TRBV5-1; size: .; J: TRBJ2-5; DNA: TGCGCCAGCAGCAAAGCCGTACCCCAAGAGACCCAGTACTTC; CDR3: CASSKAVPQETQYF
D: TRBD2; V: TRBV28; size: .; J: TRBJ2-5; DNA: TGTGCCAGCAGGACTCTAGCGGGCAAAAGGGTTGAAGAGACCCAGTACTTC; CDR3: CASRTLAGKRVEETQYF
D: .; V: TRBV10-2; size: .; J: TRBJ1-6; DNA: TGCGCCAGCAGTGAGCGGGGGGCTAATTCACCCCTCCACTTT; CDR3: CASSERGANSPLHF
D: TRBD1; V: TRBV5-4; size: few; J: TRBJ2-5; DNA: TGTGCCAGCAGCTTCGGGACAGAAGAGACCCAGTACTTC; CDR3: CASSFGTEETQYF
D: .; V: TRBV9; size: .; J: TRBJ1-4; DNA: TGTGCCAGCAGCGTAGGACAGCAAGCTAATGAAAAACTGTTTTTT; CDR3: CASSVGQQANEKLFF
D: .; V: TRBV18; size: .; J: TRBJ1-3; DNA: TGTGCCAGCTCACCAACGGGGGTTAAGCCTGGAAACACCATATATTTT; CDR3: CASSPTGVKPGNTIYF
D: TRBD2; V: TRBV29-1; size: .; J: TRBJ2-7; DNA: TGCAGCGTTGAAGGCCCAACTAGCGGGAGCTCCTACGAGCAGTACTTC; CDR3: CSVEGPTSGSSYEQYF
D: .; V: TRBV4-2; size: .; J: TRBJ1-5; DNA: TGTGCCAGCAGCCAAGACAGGGATCAGCCCCAGCATTTT; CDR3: CASSQDRDQPQHF
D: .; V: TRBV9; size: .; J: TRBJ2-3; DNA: TGTGCCAGCAGCCGGGACTCCCGAAACACAGATACGCAGTATTTT; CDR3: CASSRDSRNTDTQYF
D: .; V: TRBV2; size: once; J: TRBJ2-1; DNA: TGTGCCAGCAAAGGGGCGGGACAGAGCTCCTACAATGAGCAGTTCTTC; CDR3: CASKGAGQSSYNEQFF
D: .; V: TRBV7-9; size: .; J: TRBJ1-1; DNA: TGTGCCAGCAGCTCGAACATTTTCATGAACACTGAAGCTTTCTTT; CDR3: CASSSNIFMNTEAFF
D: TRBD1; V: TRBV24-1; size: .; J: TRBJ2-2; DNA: TGTGCCACCAGTGATGTCCGTCCGGGACAGGGATCCGGGGAGCTGTTTTTT; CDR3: CATSDVRPGQGSGELFF
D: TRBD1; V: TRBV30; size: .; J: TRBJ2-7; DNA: TGTGCCTGGGGAGACAGGGGGCAAAGGAACGAGCAGTACTTC; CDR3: CAWGDRGQRNEQYF
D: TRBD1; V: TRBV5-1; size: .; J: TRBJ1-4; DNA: TGCGCCAGCAGCTCCGGGACAGGGGTCAGAAACGAAAAACTGTTTTTT; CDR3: CASSSGTGVRNEKLFF
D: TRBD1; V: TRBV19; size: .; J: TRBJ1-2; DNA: TGTGCCAGTAGCAAGAGTGGGACAGCAGTCAACTATGGCTACACCTTC; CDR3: CASSKSGTAVNYGYTF
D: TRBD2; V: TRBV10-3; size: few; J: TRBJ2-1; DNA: TGTGCCACGTCTCCGGGACTAGCGAGCGATGAGCAGTTCTTC; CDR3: CATSPGLASDEQFF
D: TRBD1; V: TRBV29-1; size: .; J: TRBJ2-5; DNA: TGCAGCGTGGGCAGGACAGGGGGCTTGGAGACCCAGTACTTC; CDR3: CSVGRTGGLETQYF